This entry lists 6 T cell receptor beta chains sequenced from one sample in a study of radiation and T cells in renal cell carcinoma. The time point: blood 4 weeks post-SBRT, at nephrectomy. Treatment described: 15 Gy SBRT to primary tumor, nephrectomy 4 weeks later. The table came from immunoSEQ multiplex PCR; TCRdb's copy has only in-frame clones and leaves some out. The table lists about 86,000 clones, just under 85% of them singletons. Sequencing was performed on blood, taken from a patient whose treatment included radiotherapy and nephrectomy. The receptor set was obtained from a middle-aged man with renal cell carcinoma.

This chain joins TRBV6-5 and TRBJ1-1; D not resolved. The CDR3 sequence is 15 residues long. Germline V CDR1 and CDR2: MNHEY, SVGAGI. V was cut by 2 bases and J by 0 bases, with 10 bases left in between. The CDR3 is CASSYAWTVNTEAFF. The CDR3 nucleotides are TGTGCCAGCAGTTACGCGTGGACTGTGAACACTGAAGCTTTCTTT.

This clone was seen just once. The genes are TRBV5-8 and TRBJ1-6; no definite D call. The germline gives CDR1 SGHTS, CDR2 YDEGEE. There are 18 residues in the CDR3. V lost 3 bases to trimming and J lost 4 bases, with 20 bases between them. CDR3 residues: CASSSPGTILLYNSPLHF. CDR3 coding DNA: TGTGCCAGCAGCTCCCCCGGTACGATTCTCCTATATAATTCACCCCTCCACTTT.

Of note for this clone: In the same sample, other DNA sequences code for this CDR3. The chain links TRBV9 to TRBJ1-2, with D possibly being TRBD1 (6 bases). In germline, CDR1 is SGDLS, CDR2 YYNGEE. Trimming took 2 bases from V and 4 from J, leaving 9 bases between them. The CDR3 is made up of 13 amino acids. CDR3 sequence (DNA): TGTGCCAGCAGCGTGGACAGTCTCTATGGCTACACCTTC. Protein: CASSVDSLYGYTF.

A single count supports this clone. This chain joins TRBV29-1 and TRBJ1-1; D ambiguous. CDR1 and CDR2 from the germline V gene are SQVTM and ANQGSEA. Trimming cost V 6 bases and J 4 bases, with 21 bases left between them. The CDR3 covers 15 residues. CDR3 residues: CSVRPPPGVITEAFF. The CDR3 DNA sequence: TGCAGCGTCCGTCCACCCCCCGGGGTGATCACTGAAGCTTTCTTT.

The genes are TRBV14 and TRBJ1-2; D not certain. Germline lookup yields CDR1 SGHDN and CDR2 FVKESK. The CDR3 extends over 13 amino acids. The V end lost 2 bases, the J end lost 4 bases, and 8 bases lay between the germline ends. The CDR3 DNA reads as TGTGCCAGCAGCCAATACATAAGCTATGGCTACACCTTC. Translation gives CASSQYISYGYTF.

The chain couples TRBV7-9 to TRBJ1-5, with a tentative D call TRBD1 (5 bases). The CDR3 sequence is 14 residues long. Trimming pared 3 bases from V and 2 bases from J, leaving 8 bases between. CDR1 SEHNR and CDR2 FQNEAQ come from the germline V gene (reference sequence). CDR3 DNA sequence: TGTGCCAGCAGCTTCACGACAGGCAATCAGCCCCAGCATTTT. Translation gives CASSFTTGNQPQHF.